This T cell receptor (beta chain) was recovered during a study of blood T cell repertoires in COVID-19. Study at large: COVID-19 samples from acute and convalescent phases originated in the United States, Italy and Spain.

This clone was found once. Looked up from germline, CDR1 is LGHDT and CDR2 is YNNKEL (reference sequence). With V trimmed by 4 bases and J by 8 bases, 12 bases remained unmatched. The CDR3 runs 16 residues. Data came from immunoSEQ multiplex PCR; TCRdb stores just in-frame clones and leaves some out. The data contain over 45,000 clones, about 70% of them singletons. The chain has TRBV3-1 (or the pseudogene TRBV3-2) and TRBJ2-4; 9 bases agree with TRBD1. Sequencing was done on a sample of peripheral blood. The origin of this receptor is a woman aged 50 to 60 with active or convalescent COVID-19. CDR3 sequence (DNA): TGTGCCAGCAGCCTGCAATCACAGGGGGCGGGGGACATTCAGTACTTC. Amino acids: CASSLQSQGAGDIQYF.